These 30 T cell receptor beta chains originate from one sample sequenced in a study of blood T cell repertoires in COVID-19. TCRdb's table, derived via immunoSEQ multiplex PCR, lists solely in-frame clones and lacks some. This sample carries roughly 260,000 clones, approximately 90% of them seen once, and the ten largest clones take about 4%. Source material: peripheral blood. The source is a woman aged 40-49 years with acute or convalescent COVID-19.

V and J are TRBV19 and TRBJ2-5; 13 bases align to TRBD2. Looked up from germline, CDR1 is LNHDA and CDR2 is SQIVND (reference sequence). V was pared by 3 bases and J by 4 bases, with 5 bases of the junction left unmatched. This CDR3 spans 16 amino acids. The DNA for the CDR3 is TGTGCCAGTAGTATGGGACTAGCGGGGATGTTAGAGACCCAGTACTTC. It codes for CASSMGLAGMLETQYF.

V gene TRBV2 combines with J gene TRBJ1-1; 7 bases map to TRBD1. Germline assignment: CDR1 SNHLY and CDR2 FYNNEI. This CDR3 has 14 residues. The J segment lost 1 base and the V segment lost 9 bases, leaving 8 bases of the junction unmatched. The CDR3 protein is CARRRGTENTEAFF. In DNA form, the CDR3 reads TGTGCCAGACGAAGGGGGACAGAGAACACTGAAGCTTTCTTT.

This rearrangement joins TRBV10-1 to TRBJ1-1, with TRBD1 as a possible D gene (5 bases). This CDR3 is built from 15 residues. The germline CDR1 and CDR2 sequences are WNHNN and SYGVQD (reference sequence). V was cut by 0 bases and J by 6 bases, with 14 bases left in between. In DNA, the CDR3 is TGCGCCAGCAGTGAGTCCCCAGGGTACCGGGCTGAAGCTTTCTTT. Encoded protein: CASSESPGYRAEAFF.

The chain is built from TRBV5-6 and TRBJ1-5; TRBD1 aligns across 9 bases. The CDR3 is made up of 15 amino acids. V gave up 4 bases and J gave up 7 bases; unmatched junction bases: 9. In germline, CDR1 is SGHDT, CDR2 YYEEEE. The DNA for the CDR3 is TGTGCCAGCAGCCCAGGGACAGGGAGGAGCCAGCCCCAGCATTTT. Translating it yields CASSPGTGRSQPQHF.

The rearrangement uses TRBV9 and TRBJ1-3, with D uncertain. The CDR3 totals 15 residues. The V and J ends lost 3 bases and 0 bases respectively, with 10 bases between them. Germline V gives CDR1 SGDLS, CDR2 YYNGEE. CDR3 sequence reads: CASSGKQHSGNTIYF. CDR3 nucleotide sequence: TGTGCCAGCAGCGGGAAACAGCACTCTGGAAACACCATATATTTT. Supplemented by reference TRBV9 and TRBJ1-3, the full variable domain reads DSGVTQTPKHLITATGQRVTLRCSPRSGDLSVYWYQQSLDQGLQFLIQYYNGEERAKGNILERFSAQQFPDLHSELNLSSLELGDSALYFCASSGKQHSGNTIYFGEGSWLTVV.

The chain recombines TRBV29-1 with TRBJ1-4; the match to TRBD1 covers 7 bases. With V trimmed by 6 bases and J by 7 bases, 11 bases remained unmatched. The CDR3 is 14 residues long. CDR1 is SQVTM, CDR2 ANQGSEA, per germline. This CDR3 is CSVAAPGQSEKLFF. The CDR3 bases are TGCAGCGTCGCCGCCCCGGGACAGAGTGAAAAACTGTTTTTT.

V and J are TRBV7-9 and TRBJ2-1; 7 bases match TRBD2. This CDR3 has 13 amino acids. The ends lost 8 bases at V and 4 bases at J; junction bases unmatched: 5. Germline lookup yields CDR1 SEHNR and CDR2 FQNEAQ (reference sequence). The CDR3 DNA reads as TGTGCCAGCTCGGAGGGACTATACAATGAGCAGTTCTTC. It is translated as CASSEGLYNEQFF.

The chain carries TRBV11-2 and TRBJ1-1, with D possibly TRBD1 on 6 matching bases. V shed 4 bases and J shed 4 bases, with 7 bases lying between them. Germline CDR1 and CDR2: SGHAT and FQNNGV. The CDR3 sequence is 12 residues long. In nucleotides, the CDR3 is TGTGCCAGCAGCTCAGGGGCCACTGAAGCTTTCTTT. Translation: CASSSGATEAFF.

The chain is built from TRBV3-1 (or the pseudogene TRBV3-2) and TRBJ1-2; D call uncertain. Germline assignment: CDR1 LGHDT and CDR2 YNNKEL (reference sequence). The V end was cut by 3 bases, the J end by 1 base, with 6 bases between. CDR3 length: 13 residues. The chain's CDR3 is CASSHGVNYGYTF. The CDR3 nucleotides are TGTGCCAGCAGCCACGGGGTTAACTATGGCTACACCTTC.

The rearrangement links TRBV6-5 to TRBJ2-3; D gene unclear. Germline CDR1 reads MNHEY; CDR2 reads SVGAGI. Trimming removed 0 bases at V and 1 base at J, with 11 bases between. The CDR3 sequence is 16 residues long. This CDR3 is CASSYSAPRGTDTQYF. Written as DNA, the CDR3 is TGTGCCAGCAGTTACTCCGCCCCCCGGGGCACAGATACGCAGTATTTT.

This clone came up a few times. V gene TRBV2 combines with J gene TRBJ2-2; weak D call: TRBD1 (6 bases). V gave up 2 bases and J gave up 0 bases, with 10 bases separating them. There are 16 residues in the CDR3. Germline CDR1 is SNHLY and CDR2 is FYNNEI. The CDR3 loop reads CASSERQGTNTGELFF. Written as DNA, the CDR3 is TGTGCCAGCAGTGAACGCCAGGGGACGAACACCGGGGAGCTGTTTTTT.

V usage is TRBV4-1 and J usage is TRBJ2-3, with 14 nucleotides matching TRBD2. After removal of 4 bases from V and 11 bases from J, the junction contained 8 bases not matched to a gene. CDR1 MGHRA and CDR2 YSYEKL come from the germline V gene. The CDR3 extends over 15 amino acids. In nucleotides, the CDR3 is TGCGCCAGCAGCCCTCGACTAGCGGGGGGGTCCGGGCAGTATTTT. It encodes CASSPRLAGGSGQYF.

In the case of this clone: One end of the junction is discordant with germline, which a read error may explain. This chain connects TRBV2 to TRBJ2-1; 9 bases agree with TRBD2. This CDR3 is built from 14 residues. Germline CDR1 is SNHLY and CDR2 is FYNNEI. CDR3 DNA sequence: TGTGCCAGCAGGGGCGGGGGGGCCCACAATAAGCAGTTCTTC. This codes for CASRGGGAHNKQFF.

CDR3 bases: TGTGCCAGCAGCTCCTCAGGGGCAGGGGGCGCGAGGTCCACTGAAGCTTTCTTT. This codes for CASSSSGAGGARSTEAFF. The gene calls are TRBV7-8 and TRBJ1-1; TRBD1 aligns across 8 bases. V gave up 4 bases and J gave up 4 bases; unmatched junction bases: 17. Germline V gene data show CDR1 as SGHVS and CDR2 as FQNEAQ. This CDR3 contains 18 residues.

The chain is built from TRBV5-1 and TRBJ1-2; perhaps TRBD1 as D (5 bases). Between the trimmed V and J ends, which lost 1 base and 0 bases, there was a span of 10 bases. The CDR3 sequence is 15 residues long. Germline lookup yields CDR1 SGHRS and CDR2 YFSETQ. CDR3: CASSLSGKSNYGYTF. The CDR3 DNA follows: TGCGCCAGCAGCTTGTCAGGGAAGTCTAACTATGGCTACACCTTC.

V and J are TRBV6-5 and TRBJ1-2, with D possibly matching TRBD1 (5 bases). The CDR3 is made up of 14 amino acids. The germline gives CDR1 MNHEY, CDR2 SVGAGI. V was cut by 2 bases and J by 0 bases, with 7 bases left in between. The DNA for the CDR3 is TGTGCCAGCAGTTACGACAGTACTAACTATGGCTACACCTTC. It translates to CASSYDSTNYGYTF.

This chain joins TRBV6-5 and TRBJ1-5, with 7 bases lining up with TRBD1. This CDR3 contains 13 residues. V was pared by 6 bases and J by 6 bases, with 5 bases of the junction left unmatched. Germline V gene sequence: CDR1 MNHEY, CDR2 SVGAGI. For the CDR3, the DNA is TGTGCCAGCAGCAGACAGGGTTTTCAGCCCCAGCATTTT. Translation gives CASSRQGFQPQHF.

This clone was recorded only once. The chain carries TRBV5-6 and TRBJ2-3; TRBD2 aligns across 8 bases. V was clipped by 1 base and J by 3 bases; unmatched bases: 4. The CDR3 runs to 15 residues. Germline CDR1 reads SGHDT; CDR2 reads YYEEEE. The CDR3 DNA sequence: TGTGCCAGCAGCTTGATCGCGGGGGGAACAGATACGCAGTATTTT. The encoded protein is CASSLIAGGTDTQYF.

V gene TRBV12-5 combines with J gene TRBJ1-5; D not resolved. Germline CDR1 and CDR2: LGHNT and FRNRAP. Trimming pared 0 bases from V and 3 bases from J, leaving 12 bases between. The CDR3 is made up of 16 amino acids. Written as DNA, the CDR3 is TGTGCTAGTGGTTTGGTAGTGTCCAGGTTCAATCAGCCCCAGCATTTT. Protein sequence: CASGLVVSRFNQPQHF.

V usage is TRBV19 and J usage is TRBJ1-2, with D possibly being TRBD1 (5 bases). The germline V gene has CDR1 LNHDA and CDR2 SQIVND (reference sequence). This CDR3 contains 12 residues. Trimming pared 4 bases from V and 6 bases from J, leaving 9 bases between. DNA for the CDR3: TGTGCCAGTAGTACAGGGCCGGATGGCTACACCTTC. Translating it yields CASSTGPDGYTF.

V usage is TRBV24-1 and J usage is TRBJ2-3; 7 positions agree with TRBD2. The CDR3 has 16 residues. Germline V gives CDR1 KGHDR, CDR2 SFDVKD. After removal of 4 bases from V and 3 bases from J, the junction contained 9 bases not matched to a gene. For the CDR3, the DNA is TGTGCCACCAGTGACCCCCGGGGGGTGGGAACAGATACGCAGTATTTT. Its protein product is CATSDPRGVGTDTQYF.

This chain joins TRBV10-1 and TRBJ1-1; no definite D call. The V end was cut by 8 bases, the J end by 11 bases, with 6 bases between. Germline loops: CDR1 WNHNN, CDR2 SYGVQD (reference sequence). This CDR3 has 8 amino acids. In nucleotides, the CDR3 is TGCGCCAGCCGGGTCGCTTTCTTT. Protein: CASRVAFF.

The chain has TRBV7-2 and TRBJ2-3, with a possible D match to TRBD1 (5 bases). The V gene lost 3 bases and the J gene lost 0 bases, with 13 bases spanning the gap. CDR3 length: 16 amino acids. In germline, CDR1 is SGHTA, CDR2 FQGNSA. CDR3 coding DNA: TGTGCCAGCAGCTTGCTAAGGGGCCGCAGCACAGATACGCAGTATTTT. Translated, it gives CASSLLRGRSTDTQYF. Based on the CDR3 plus reference TRBV7-2 and TRBJ2-3, the full variable domain is GAGVSQSPSNKVTEKGKDVELRCDPISGHTALYWYRQSLGQGLEFLIYFQGNSAPDKSGLPSDRFSAERTGGSVSTLTIQRTQQEDSAVYLCASSLLRGRSTDTQYFGPGTRLTVL.

This chain links TRBV11-2 with TRBJ1-2, with D hard to call. Trimming removed 3 bases from V and 3 bases from J, with 14 bases in between. Per germline, CDR1 SGHAT and CDR2 FQNNGV. This CDR3 comprises 15 residues. CDR3 amino acids: CASSFQEVAHYGYTF. CDR3 bases: TGTGCCAGCAGCTTCCAGGAGGTGGCCCACTATGGCTACACCTTC. Drawing the rest from reference TRBV11-2 and TRBJ1-2, the complete variable domain is EAGVAQSPRYKIIEKRQSVAFWCNPISGHATLYWYQQILGQGPKLLIQFQNNGVVDDSQLPKDRFSAERLKGVDSTLKIQPAKLEDSAVYLCASSFQEVAHYGYTFGSGTRLTVV.

The chain recombines TRBV12-3 or TRBV12-4 with TRBJ1-2, with D possibly TRBD1 on 5 matching bases. The V and J ends lost 7 bases and 2 bases respectively, with 11 bases between them. This CDR3 region has 13 residues. The CDR3 nucleotides are TGTGCCAGCAACTTGGGGGGAAACTATGGCTACACCTTC. It is translated as CASNLGGNYGYTF.

This clone was counted between two and nine times. This chain joins TRBV2 and TRBJ2-7; D may be TRBD1 (5 bases). Trimming removed 7 bases at V and 1 base at J, with 11 bases between. The CDR3 extends over 13 amino acids. Germline V CDR1 and CDR2: SNHLY, FYNNEI. The CDR3 spells CASKITGSYEQYV. For the CDR3, the DNA is TGTGCCAGCAAGATAACAGGTTCCTACGAGCAGTACGTC.

This chain connects TRBV7-3 to TRBJ2-2, with 8 bases aligning to TRBD1. The V segment lost 5 bases and the J segment 0 bases; nucleotides outside the gene matches: 5. Germline CDR1 and CDR2: SGHTA and FQGTGA. This CDR3 is 16 amino acids long. CDR3 bases: TGTGCCAGCAGCCTGCAGGGGGCCTCGAACACCGGGGAGCTGTTTTTT. It encodes CASSLQGASNTGELFF. Using reference TRBV7-3 and TRBJ2-2 for the parts outside the CDR3, the full variable domain is GAGVSQTPSNKVTEKGKYVELRCDPISGHTALYWYRQSLGQGPEFLIYFQGTGAADDSGLPNDRFFAVRPEGSVSTLKIQRTERGDSAVYLCASSLQGASNTGELFFGEGSRLTVL.

Only one count was recorded for this clone. This rearrangement joins TRBV6-6 to TRBJ2-2; 8 nucleotides align to TRBD1. J was trimmed by 3 bases and V by 7 bases; bases with no gene match: 7. Germline V gene data show CDR1 as MNHNY and CDR2 as SVGAGI (reference sequence). The CDR3 totals 15 residues. CDR3 nucleotides: TGTGCCAGCACCGACAGGGGATTATACACCGGGGAGCTGTTTTTT. Its translation: CASTDRGLYTGELFF.

The chain has TRBV27 and TRBJ2-2; D unclear. Germline V gene sequence: CDR1 MNHEY, CDR2 SMNVEV (reference sequence). The V gene lost 2 bases and the J gene lost 4 bases, with 2 bases spanning the gap. There are 12 residues in the CDR3. This CDR3 is CASSLRTGELFF. The DNA for the CDR3 is TGTGCCAGCAGTTTACGCACCGGGGAGCTGTTTTTT.

This chain links TRBV2 with TRBJ1-6; D is uncertain. The CDR3 covers 16 residues. The germline V and J ends were trimmed by 4 bases and 5 bases, with 15 bases remaining between them. Germline V gives CDR1 SNHLY, CDR2 FYNNEI. The CDR3 DNA follows: TGTGCCAGCAGTGTTGAGCGCGCGAGGCATAATTCACCCCTCCACTTT. Translated: CASSVERARHNSPLHF.